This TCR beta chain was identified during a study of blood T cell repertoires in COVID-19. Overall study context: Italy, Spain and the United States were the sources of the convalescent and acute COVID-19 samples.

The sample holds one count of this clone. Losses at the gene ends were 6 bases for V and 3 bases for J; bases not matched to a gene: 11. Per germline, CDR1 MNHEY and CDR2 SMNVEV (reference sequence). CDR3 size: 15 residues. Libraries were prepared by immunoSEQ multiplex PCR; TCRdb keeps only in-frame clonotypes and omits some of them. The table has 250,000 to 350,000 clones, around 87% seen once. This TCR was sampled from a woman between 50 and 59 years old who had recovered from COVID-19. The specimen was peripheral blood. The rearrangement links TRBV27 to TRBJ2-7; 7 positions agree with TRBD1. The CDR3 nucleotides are TGTGCCAGCAGCCGCCAGGGGGACCCTCTCTACGAGCAGTACTTC. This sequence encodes CASSRQGDPLYEQYF.